The rows below give T cell receptor beta chains drawn from one sample of a study of blood T cell repertoires in COVID-19. Only in-frame clones appear in the TCRdb table, and some are missing; sequencing was by immunoSEQ multiplex PCR. This sample has 110,000 or so clones; approximately 84% occur once, and the top ten carry approximately 8.1%. The specimen sequenced was peripheral blood. These receptors were taken from a woman in her thirties or forties with acute or convalescent COVID-19. The CDR3 runs from the conserved cysteine through the conserved F or W. Clone size is stated in some rows and not others, as once, few, many or a class when expanded.

j_call clone_size v_call cdr3_aa
TRBJ2-7 NA TRBV5-1 CASSLVGNYEQYF
TRBJ2-1 NA TRBV3-1/TRBV3-2 CASSQLRDEQFF
TRBJ1-4 NA TRBV18 CASSPGQDEKLFF
TRBJ2-3 NA TRBV3-1/TRBV3-2 CASSQGRLGATDTQYF
TRBJ1-2 NA TRBV5-1 CASSLEDSLYGYTF
TRBJ1-5 NA TRBV28 CASLNSQGAGQPQHF
TRBJ1-1 NA TRBV11-2 CASSVRGDTEAFF
TRBJ1-4 NA TRBV27 CATRQGGREKLFF
TRBJ1-2 NA TRBV19 CASSGRDRGPYSADYGYTF
TRBJ2-7 NA TRBV5-5 CASSLAQGPYEQYF
TRBJ2-7 NA TRBV19 CASSWGARYYEQYF
TRBJ1-5 NA TRBV2 CASSKLELNSNQPQHF
TRBJ1-5 NA TRBV14 CASSQGGGLQPQHF
TRBJ2-7 NA TRBV5-6 CASSATGDSPKNYEQYF
TRBJ1-4 NA TRBV11-2 CASGGGVGEKLFF
TRBJ1-2 NA TRBV6-5 CASSSGTGGYGYTF
TRBJ2-5 NA TRBV7-8 CASSSRGASGGATQYF
TRBJ2-1 NA TRBV4-1 CASSSRRGQTGSYNEQFF
TRBJ2-2 NA TRBV7-2 CASREQQGIGELFF
TRBJ2-7 NA TRBV9 CASSELAGGNEQYF
TRBJ2-3 once TRBV24-1 CATSEGHADTQYF
TRBJ1-2 NA TRBV7-2 CASSLRGASIGGYTF